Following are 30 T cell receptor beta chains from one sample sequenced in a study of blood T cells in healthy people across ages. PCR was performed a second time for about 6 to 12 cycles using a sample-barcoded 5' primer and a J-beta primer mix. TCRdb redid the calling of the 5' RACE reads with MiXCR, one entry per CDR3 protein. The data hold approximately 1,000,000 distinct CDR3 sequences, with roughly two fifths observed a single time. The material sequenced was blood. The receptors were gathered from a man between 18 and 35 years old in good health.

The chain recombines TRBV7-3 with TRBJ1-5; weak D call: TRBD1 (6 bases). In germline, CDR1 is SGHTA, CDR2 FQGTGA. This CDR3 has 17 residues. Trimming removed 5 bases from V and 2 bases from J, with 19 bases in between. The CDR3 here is CASSGRAGVGCNQPQHF. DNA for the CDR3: TGTGCCAGCAGCGGACGGGCAGGGGTTGGTTGCAATCAGCCCCAGCATTTT.

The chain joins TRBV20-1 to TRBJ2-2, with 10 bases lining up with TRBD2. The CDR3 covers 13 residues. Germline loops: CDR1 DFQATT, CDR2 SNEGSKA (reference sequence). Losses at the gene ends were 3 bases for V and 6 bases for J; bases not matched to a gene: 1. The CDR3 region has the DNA TGCAGTGCTAGGGGGACTAGCGCCGGGGAGCTGTTTTTT. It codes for CSARGTSAGELFF.

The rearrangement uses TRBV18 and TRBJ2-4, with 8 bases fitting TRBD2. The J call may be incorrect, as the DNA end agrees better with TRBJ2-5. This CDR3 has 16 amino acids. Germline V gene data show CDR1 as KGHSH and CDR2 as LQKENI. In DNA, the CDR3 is TGTGCCAGCTCACCGTCGGGACTAGTGGTGAGAGAGACCCAGTACTTC. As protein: CASSPSGLVVRETQYF.

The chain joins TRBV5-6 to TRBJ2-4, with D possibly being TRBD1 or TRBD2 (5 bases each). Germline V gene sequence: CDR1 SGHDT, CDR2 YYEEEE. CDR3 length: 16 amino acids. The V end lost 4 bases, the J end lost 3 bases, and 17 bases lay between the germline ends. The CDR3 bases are TGTGCCAGCAGCGAAGGGAAGGGACGGTTCAAAAACATTCAGTACTTC. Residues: CASSEGKGRFKNIQYF. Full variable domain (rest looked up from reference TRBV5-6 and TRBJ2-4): DAGVTQSPTHLIKTRGQQVTLRCSPKSGHDTVSWYQQALGQGPQFIFQYYEEEERQRGNFPDRFSGHQFPNYSSELNVNALLLGDSALYLCASSEGKGRFKNIQYFGAGTRLSVL.

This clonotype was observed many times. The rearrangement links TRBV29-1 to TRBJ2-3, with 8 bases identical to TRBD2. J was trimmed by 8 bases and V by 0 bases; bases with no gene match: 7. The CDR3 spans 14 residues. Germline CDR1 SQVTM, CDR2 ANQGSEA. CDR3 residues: CSVEDNSGGGTQYF. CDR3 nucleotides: TGCAGCGTTGAAGATAATTCGGGGGGGGGTACGCAGTATTTT.

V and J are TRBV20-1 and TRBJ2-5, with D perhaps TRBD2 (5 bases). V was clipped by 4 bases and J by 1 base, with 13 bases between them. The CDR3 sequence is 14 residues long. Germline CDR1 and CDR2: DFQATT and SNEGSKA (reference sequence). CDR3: CSAISPAGQETQYF. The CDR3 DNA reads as TGCAGTGCTATCTCTCCGGCGGGCCAAGAGACCCAGTACTTC.

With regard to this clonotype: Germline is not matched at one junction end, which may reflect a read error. The DNA for the CDR3 is TGCAGCGTTGTGGCAGGGACGGCTAATGCAAAACTGTTTTTT. This gives the protein CSVVAGTANAKLFF. This sequence joins TRBV29-1 and TRBJ1-4, with a tentative D call TRBD1 (5 bases). The CDR3 is 14 amino acids. The germline V gene has CDR1 SQVTM and CDR2 ANQGSEA.

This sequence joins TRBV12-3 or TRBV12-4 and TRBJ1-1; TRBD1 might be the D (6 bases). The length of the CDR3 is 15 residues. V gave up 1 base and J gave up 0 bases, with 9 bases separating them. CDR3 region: CASSLGAGVNTEAFF. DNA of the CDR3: TGTGCCAGCAGTTTAGGGGCAGGGGTGAACACTGAAGCTTTCTTT.

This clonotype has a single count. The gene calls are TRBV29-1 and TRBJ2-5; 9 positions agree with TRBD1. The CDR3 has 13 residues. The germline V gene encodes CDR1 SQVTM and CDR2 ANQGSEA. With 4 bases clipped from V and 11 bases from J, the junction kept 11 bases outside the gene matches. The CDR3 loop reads CSVGSPGQGEQYF. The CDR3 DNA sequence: TGCAGCGTTGGATCGCCGGGACAGGGTGAGCAGTACTTC.

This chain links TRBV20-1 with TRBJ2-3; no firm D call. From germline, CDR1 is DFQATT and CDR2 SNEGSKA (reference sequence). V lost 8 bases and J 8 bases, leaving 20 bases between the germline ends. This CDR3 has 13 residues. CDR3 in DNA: TGCAGTCCTAAGACATCGGGCGTCGGTACGCAGTATTTT. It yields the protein CSPKTSGVGTQYF.

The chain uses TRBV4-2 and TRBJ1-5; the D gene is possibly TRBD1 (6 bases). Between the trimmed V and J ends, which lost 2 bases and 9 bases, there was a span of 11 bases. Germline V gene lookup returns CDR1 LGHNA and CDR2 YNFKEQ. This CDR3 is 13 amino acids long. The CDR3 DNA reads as TGTGCCAGCAGCCAACCGTACAGGGTGCCCCAGCATTTT. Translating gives CASSQPYRVPQHF.

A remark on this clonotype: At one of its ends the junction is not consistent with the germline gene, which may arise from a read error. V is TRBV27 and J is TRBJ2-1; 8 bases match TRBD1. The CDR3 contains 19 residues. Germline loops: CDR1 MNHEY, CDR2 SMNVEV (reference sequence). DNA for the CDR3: TGTGCCAGCGCCCGCCCGCGGACAGGGACAGAGGGGTTGTACAATGAGCGGTTCTTC. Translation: CASARPRTGTEGLYNERFF.

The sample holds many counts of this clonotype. The CDR3 spells CASSLLMKGGSYEQYF. In nucleotides, the CDR3 is TGTGCCAGCAGTCTATTAATGAAGGGTGGGTCCTACGAGCAGTACTTC. The chain joins TRBV12-3 or TRBV12-4 to TRBJ2-7; no clear D. The CDR3 consists of 16 residues. V was cut by 5 bases and J by 1 base, with 18 bases left in between.

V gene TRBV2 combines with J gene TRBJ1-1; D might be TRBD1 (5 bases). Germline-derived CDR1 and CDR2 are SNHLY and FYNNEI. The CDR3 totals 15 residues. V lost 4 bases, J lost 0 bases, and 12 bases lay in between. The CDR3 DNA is TGTGCCAGCAGTGGACTAGGAGGGGTGAACACTGAAGCTTTCTTT. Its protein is CASSGLGGVNTEAFF.

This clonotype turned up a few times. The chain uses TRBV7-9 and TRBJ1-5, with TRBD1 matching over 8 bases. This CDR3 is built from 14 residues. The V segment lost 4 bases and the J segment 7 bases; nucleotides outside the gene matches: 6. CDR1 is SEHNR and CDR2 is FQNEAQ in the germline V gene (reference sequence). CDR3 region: CASSSGGARQPQHF. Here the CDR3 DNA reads TGTGCCAGCAGCTCAGGGGGCGCGAGACAGCCCCAGCATTTT.

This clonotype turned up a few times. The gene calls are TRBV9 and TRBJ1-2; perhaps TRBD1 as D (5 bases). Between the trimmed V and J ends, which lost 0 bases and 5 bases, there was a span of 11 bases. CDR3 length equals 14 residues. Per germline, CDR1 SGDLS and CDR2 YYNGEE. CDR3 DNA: TGTGCCAGCAGCGTAGGGGCAGGGTCATATGGCTACACCTTC. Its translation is CASSVGAGSYGYTF.

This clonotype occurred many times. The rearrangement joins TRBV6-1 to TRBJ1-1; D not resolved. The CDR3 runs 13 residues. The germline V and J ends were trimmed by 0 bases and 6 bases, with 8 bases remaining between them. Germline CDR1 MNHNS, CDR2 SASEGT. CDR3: CASSEANLPEAFF. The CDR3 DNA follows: TGTGCCAGCAGTGAAGCTAACCTACCTGAAGCTTTCTTT.

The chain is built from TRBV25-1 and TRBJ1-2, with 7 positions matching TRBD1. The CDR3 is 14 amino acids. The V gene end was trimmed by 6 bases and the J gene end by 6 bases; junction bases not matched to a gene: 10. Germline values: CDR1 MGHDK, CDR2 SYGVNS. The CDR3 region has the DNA TGTGCCAGCAGCCCCGGGGGAACAGGGGATGGCTACACCTTC. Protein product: CASSPGGTGDGYTF.

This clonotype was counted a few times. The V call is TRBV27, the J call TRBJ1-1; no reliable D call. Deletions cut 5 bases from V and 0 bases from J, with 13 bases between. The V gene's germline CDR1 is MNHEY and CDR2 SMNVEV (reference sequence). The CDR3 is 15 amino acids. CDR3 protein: CASSPRSEVNTEAFF. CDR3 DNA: TGTGCCAGCAGTCCTCGCTCAGAGGTGAACACTGAAGCTTTCTTT.

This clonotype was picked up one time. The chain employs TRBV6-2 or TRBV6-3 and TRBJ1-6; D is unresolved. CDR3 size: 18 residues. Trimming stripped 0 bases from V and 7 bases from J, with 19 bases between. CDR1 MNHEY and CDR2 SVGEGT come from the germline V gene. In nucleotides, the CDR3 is TGTGCCAGCAGTTACTCGGGTCTAGCCGTTCGTTGGAATTCACCCCTCCACTTT. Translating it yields CASSYSGLAVRWNSPLHF.

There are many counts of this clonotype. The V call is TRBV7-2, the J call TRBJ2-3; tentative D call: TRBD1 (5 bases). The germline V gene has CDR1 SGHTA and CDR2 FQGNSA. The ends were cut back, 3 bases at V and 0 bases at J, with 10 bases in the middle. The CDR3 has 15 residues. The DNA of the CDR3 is TGTGCCAGCAGCTTCCAGGGTCTTAGCACAGATACGCAGTATTTT. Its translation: CASSFQGLSTDTQYF.

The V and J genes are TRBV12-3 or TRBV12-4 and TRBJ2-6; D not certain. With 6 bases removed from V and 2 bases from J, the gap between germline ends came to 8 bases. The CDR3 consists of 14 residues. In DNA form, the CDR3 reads TGTGCCAGCAGGGTAGGGCCTGGGGCCAACGTCCTGACTTTC. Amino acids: CASRVGPGANVLTF.

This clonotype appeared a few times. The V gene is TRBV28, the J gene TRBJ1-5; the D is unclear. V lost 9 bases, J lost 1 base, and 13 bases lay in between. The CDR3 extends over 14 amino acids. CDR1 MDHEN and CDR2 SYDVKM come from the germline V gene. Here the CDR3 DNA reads TGTGCCAGTCAAACGGGCGGGAGCAATCAGCCCCAGCATTTT. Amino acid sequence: CASQTGGSNQPQHF.

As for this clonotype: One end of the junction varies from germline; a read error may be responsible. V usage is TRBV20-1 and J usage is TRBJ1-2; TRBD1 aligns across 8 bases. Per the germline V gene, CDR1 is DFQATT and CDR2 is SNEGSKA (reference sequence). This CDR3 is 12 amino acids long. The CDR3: CIAGTGHYGYTF. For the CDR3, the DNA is TGCATTGCTGGGACAGGCCACTATGGCTACACCTTC.

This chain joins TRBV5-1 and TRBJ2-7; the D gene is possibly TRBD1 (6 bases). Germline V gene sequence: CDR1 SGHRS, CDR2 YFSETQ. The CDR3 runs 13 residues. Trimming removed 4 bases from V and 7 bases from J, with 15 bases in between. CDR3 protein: CASSVHRVHEQYF. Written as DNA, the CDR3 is TGCGCCAGCAGCGTCCACAGGGTCCATGAGCAGTACTTC.

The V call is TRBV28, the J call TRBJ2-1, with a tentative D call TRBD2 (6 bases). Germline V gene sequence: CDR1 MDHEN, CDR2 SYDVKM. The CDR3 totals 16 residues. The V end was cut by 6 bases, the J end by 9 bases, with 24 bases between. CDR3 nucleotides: TGTGCCAGCAGCCCCTTGGAGGGCAGGGCTTGGGCTGAGCAGTTCTTC. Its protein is CASSPLEGRAWAEQFF.

CDR3 loop: CASSQEPDYPQETQYF. The DNA for the CDR3 is TGTGCCAGCAGCCAAGAACCCGATTACCCCCAAGAGACCCAGTACTTC. This sequence joins TRBV3-1 and TRBJ2-5; no firm D call. The germline V and J ends were trimmed by 0 bases and 1 base, with 12 bases remaining between them. The CDR3 length is 16 residues. CDR1 and CDR2 from the germline V gene are LGHDT and YNNKEL (reference sequence).

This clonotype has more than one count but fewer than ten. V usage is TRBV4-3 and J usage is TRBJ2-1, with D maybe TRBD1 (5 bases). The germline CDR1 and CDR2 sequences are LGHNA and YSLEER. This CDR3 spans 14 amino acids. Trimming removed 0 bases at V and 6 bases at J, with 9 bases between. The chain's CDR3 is CASSQDTGTNEQFF. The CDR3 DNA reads TGCGCCAGCAGCCAAGATACAGGTACCAATGAGCAGTTCTTC.

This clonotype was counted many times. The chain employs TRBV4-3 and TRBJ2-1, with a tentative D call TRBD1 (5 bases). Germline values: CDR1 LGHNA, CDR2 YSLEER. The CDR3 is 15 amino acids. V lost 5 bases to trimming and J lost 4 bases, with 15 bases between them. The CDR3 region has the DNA TGCGCCAGCAGCGATCGTGGACAACGGTACAATGAGCAGTTCTTC. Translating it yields CASSDRGQRYNEQFF.

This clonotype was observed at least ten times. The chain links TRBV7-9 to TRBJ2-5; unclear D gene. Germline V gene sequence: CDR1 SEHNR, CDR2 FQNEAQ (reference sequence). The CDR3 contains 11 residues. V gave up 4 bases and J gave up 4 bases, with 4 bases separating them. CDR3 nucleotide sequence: TGTGCCAGCAGCTCAGGAGAGACCCAGTACTTC. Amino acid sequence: CASSSGETQYF.